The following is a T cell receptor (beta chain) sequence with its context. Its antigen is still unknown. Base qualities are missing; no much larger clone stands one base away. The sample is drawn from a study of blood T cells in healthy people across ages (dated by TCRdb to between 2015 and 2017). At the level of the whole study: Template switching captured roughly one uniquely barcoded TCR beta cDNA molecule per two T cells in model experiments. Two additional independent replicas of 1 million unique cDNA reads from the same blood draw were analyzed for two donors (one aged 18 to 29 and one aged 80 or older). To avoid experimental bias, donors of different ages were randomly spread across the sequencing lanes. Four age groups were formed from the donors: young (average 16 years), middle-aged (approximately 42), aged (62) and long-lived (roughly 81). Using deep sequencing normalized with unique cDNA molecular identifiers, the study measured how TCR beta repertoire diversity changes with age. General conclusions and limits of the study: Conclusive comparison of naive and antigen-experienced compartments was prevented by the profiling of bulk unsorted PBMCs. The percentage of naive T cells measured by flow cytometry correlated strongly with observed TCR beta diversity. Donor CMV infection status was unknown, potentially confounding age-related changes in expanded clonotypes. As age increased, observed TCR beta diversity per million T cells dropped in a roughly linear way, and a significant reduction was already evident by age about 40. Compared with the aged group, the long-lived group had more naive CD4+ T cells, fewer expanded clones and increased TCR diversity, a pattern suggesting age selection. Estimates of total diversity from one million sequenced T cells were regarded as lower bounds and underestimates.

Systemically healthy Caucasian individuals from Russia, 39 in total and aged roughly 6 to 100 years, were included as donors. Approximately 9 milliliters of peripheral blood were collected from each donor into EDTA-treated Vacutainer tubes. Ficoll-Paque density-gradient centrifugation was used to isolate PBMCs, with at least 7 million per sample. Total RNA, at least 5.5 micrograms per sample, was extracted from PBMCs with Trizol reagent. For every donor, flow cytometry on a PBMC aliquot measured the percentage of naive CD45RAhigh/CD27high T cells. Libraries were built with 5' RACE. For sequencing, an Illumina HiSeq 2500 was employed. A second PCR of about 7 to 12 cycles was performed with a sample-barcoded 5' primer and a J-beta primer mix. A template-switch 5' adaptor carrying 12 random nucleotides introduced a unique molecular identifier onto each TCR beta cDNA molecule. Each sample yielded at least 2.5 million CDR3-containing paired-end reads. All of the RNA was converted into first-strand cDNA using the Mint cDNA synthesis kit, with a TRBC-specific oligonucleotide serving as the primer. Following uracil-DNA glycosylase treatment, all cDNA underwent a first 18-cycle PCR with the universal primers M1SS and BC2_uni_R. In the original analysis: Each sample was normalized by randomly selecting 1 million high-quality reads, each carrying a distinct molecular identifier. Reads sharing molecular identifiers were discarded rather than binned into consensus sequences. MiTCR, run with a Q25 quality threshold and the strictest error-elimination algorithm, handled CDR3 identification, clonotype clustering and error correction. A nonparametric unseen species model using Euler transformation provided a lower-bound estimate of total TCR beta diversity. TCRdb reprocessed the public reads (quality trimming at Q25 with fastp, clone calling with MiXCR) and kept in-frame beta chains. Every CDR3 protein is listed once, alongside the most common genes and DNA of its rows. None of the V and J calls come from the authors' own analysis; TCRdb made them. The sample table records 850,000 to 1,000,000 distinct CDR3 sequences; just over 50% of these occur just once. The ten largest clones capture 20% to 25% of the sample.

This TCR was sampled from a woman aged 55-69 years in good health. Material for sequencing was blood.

The CDR3 amino acid sequence is: CASRGTGLGTYEQYF. Read as DNA, the sequence is TGTGCCAGCAGGGGAACAGGGCTGGGGACCTACGAGCAGTACTTC. The receptor chain draws on TRBV6-1 and TRBJ2-7; perhaps TRBD1 is the D gene, with 6 bases matching. The V and J ends are trimmed by 6 bases and 2 bases, leaving 17 bases between them. CDR1 and CDR2 were assigned from the germline V gene as MNHNS and SASEGT. The CDR3 sequence holds 15 residues, the cysteine and phenylalanine included. The read is trimmed to its CDR3 DNA, 45 bases read in frame from base 1.